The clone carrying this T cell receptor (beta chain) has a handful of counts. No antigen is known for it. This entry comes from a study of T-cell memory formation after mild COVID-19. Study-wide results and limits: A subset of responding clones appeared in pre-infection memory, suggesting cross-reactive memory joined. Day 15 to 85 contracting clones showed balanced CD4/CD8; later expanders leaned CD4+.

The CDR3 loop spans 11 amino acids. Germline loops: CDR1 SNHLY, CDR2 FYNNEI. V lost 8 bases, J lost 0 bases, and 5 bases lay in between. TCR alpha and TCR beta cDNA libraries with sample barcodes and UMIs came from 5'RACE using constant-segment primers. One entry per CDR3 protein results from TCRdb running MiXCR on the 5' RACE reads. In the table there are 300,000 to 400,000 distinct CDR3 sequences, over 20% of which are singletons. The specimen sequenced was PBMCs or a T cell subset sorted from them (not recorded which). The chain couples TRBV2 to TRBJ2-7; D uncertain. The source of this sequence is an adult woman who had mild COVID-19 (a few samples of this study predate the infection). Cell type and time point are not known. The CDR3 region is CASGFSYEQYF. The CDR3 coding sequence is TGTGCCAGCGGGTTCTCCTACGAGCAGTACTTC.